The 31 T cell receptor beta chains below come from one sample, sequenced in a study of blood T cell repertoires in COVID-19. Generated by immunoSEQ multiplex PCR, the TCRdb table keeps only in-frame clones and is missing some. Of 150,000 to 200,000 clones listed, approximately 80% are singletons. Sequences were obtained from peripheral blood. Every receptor here comes from an elderly woman with COVID-19, enrolled during active disease.

This rearrangement joins TRBV28 to TRBJ1-5, with 8 bases fitting TRBD1. The CDR3 runs to 19 residues. With V trimmed by 6 bases and J by 0 bases, 16 bases remained unmatched. Looked up from germline, CDR1 is MDHEN and CDR2 is SYDVKM. The CDR3 protein is CASRQRQGRRSYSNQPQHF. Written as DNA, the CDR3 is TGTGCCAGCAGGCAGAGACAGGGGCGACGTTCTTATAGCAATCAGCCCCAGCATTTT. Complete variable domain (other parts from reference TRBV28 and TRBJ1-5): DVKVTQSSRYLVKRTGEKVFLECVQDMDHENMFWYRQDPGLGLRLIYFSYDVKMKEKGDIPEGYSVSREKKERFSLILESASTNQTSMYLCASRQRQGRRSYSNQPQHFGDGTRLSIL.

This clone was seen a handful of times. This chain links TRBV14 with TRBJ2-1, with D perhaps matching TRBD1 (6 bases). CDR1 and CDR2 from the germline V gene are SGHDN and FVKESK. The CDR3 totals 15 residues. With 2 bases removed from V and 3 bases from J, the gap between germline ends came to 11 bases. The CDR3 is CASSQRQGFYNEQFF. CDR3 nucleotides: TGTGCCAGCAGCCAAAGGCAGGGGTTCTACAATGAGCAGTTCTTC.

The chain carries TRBV7-9 and TRBJ2-3; 7 bases are shared with TRBD1. This CDR3 is built from 16 residues. The V and J ends lost 5 bases and 0 bases, in that order; junction bases with no gene match: 8. The germline V gene encodes CDR1 SEHNR and CDR2 FQNEAQ (reference sequence). This CDR3 is CASSPGTDFSTDTQYF. The CDR3 DNA is TGTGCCAGCAGCCCTGGGACAGACTTTAGCACAGATACGCAGTATTTT.

This clone was observed once. The V call is TRBV2, the J call TRBJ1-5, with 7 bases that match TRBD1. J gave up 6 bases and V 3 bases, and 8 bases lay outside the gene matches. Germline V gene lookup returns CDR1 SNHLY and CDR2 FYNNEI. This CDR3 is built from 15 residues. The CDR3 loop reads CASSDRRQGGQPQHF. In DNA form, the CDR3 reads TGTGCCAGCAGTGATAGGAGACAGGGAGGTCAGCCCCAGCATTTT.

This chain connects TRBV28 to TRBJ2-7; D remains ambiguous. The V gene lost 3 bases and the J gene lost 3 bases, with 6 bases spanning the gap. The CDR3 spans 12 residues. In germline, CDR1 is MDHEN, CDR2 SYDVKM. CDR3 sequence (DNA): TGTGCCAGCAGTTTCTCTAGCTACGAGCAGTACTTC. Translation: CASSFSSYEQYF.

V and J are TRBV19 and TRBJ2-7; TRBD1 matches at 7 bases. V lost 11 bases to trimming and J lost 0 bases; unmatched junction nucleotides: 19. Germline V lookup: CDR1 LNHDA, CDR2 SQIVND (reference sequence). The CDR3 totals 17 residues. The CDR3 region is CAVRDRRGLRSSYEQYF. The DNA of the CDR3 is TGTGCCGTTAGGGACAGACGGGGCTTAAGGAGCTCCTACGAGCAGTACTTC.

This chain links TRBV27 with TRBJ1-2, with D perhaps TRBD1 (5 bases). The length of the CDR3 is 14 residues. The ends were cut back, 0 bases at V and 8 bases at J, with 13 bases in the middle. Germline lookup yields CDR1 MNHEY and CDR2 SMNVEV (reference sequence). CDR3 in DNA: TGTGCCAGCAGTTTATCCCCCGCGGGGGACGGCTACACCTTC. Protein: CASSLSPAGDGYTF.

The chain is built from TRBV5-1 and TRBJ2-1; 14 positions match TRBD2. The V gene end was trimmed by 7 bases and the J gene end by 8 bases; junction bases not matched to a gene: 2. The CDR3 length is 13 residues. Germline V lookup: CDR1 SGHRS, CDR2 YFSETQ. CDR3 DNA sequence: TGCGCCAGCGGACTAGCGGGAGGCGATGAGCAGTTCTTC. This translates into CASGLAGGDEQFF.

The rearrangement links TRBV2 to TRBJ1-2; D perhaps matches TRBD1 (5 bases). Germline loops: CDR1 SNHLY, CDR2 FYNNEI. This CDR3 is 13 amino acids long. Trimming removed 6 bases at V and 2 bases at J, with 10 bases between. As DNA, the CDR3 is TGTGCCAGCAGGGCGGGACTCAACTATGGCTACACCTTC. Protein product: CASRAGLNYGYTF.

The CDR3 sequence is CASSPGGVEYGYTF. The CDR3 nucleotides are TGTGCCAGCTCCCCCGGGGGGGTGGAGTATGGCTACACCTTC. The V gene is TRBV6-5, the J gene TRBJ1-2, with D maybe TRBD1 (5 bases). The CDR3 runs to 14 residues. Trimming stripped 8 bases from V and 5 bases from J, with 18 bases between. The germline V gene has CDR1 MNHEY and CDR2 SVGAGI.

This chain uses TRBV12-3 or TRBV12-4 with TRBJ2-1; possibly TRBD2 for D (6 bases). V was shortened by 4 bases and J by 8 bases, with 12 bases between the two germline ends. The CDR3 has 13 residues. The CDR3 DNA reads TGTGCCAGCAGTTCAGGCAGGAGGGATGAGCAGTTCTTC. This translates into CASSSGRRDEQFF.

The V and J genes are TRBV6-5 and TRBJ2-1; 8 bases agree with TRBD2. The V gene end was trimmed by 0 bases and the J gene end by 9 bases; junction bases not matched to a gene: 7. CDR1 is MNHEY, CDR2 SVGAGI, per germline. The CDR3 sequence is 15 residues long. CDR3 DNA sequence: TGTGCCAGCAGTTACTCTGGGACTAGTTCGGGTGAGCAGTTCTTC. Translating it yields CASSYSGTSSGEQFF.

This sequence joins TRBV14 and TRBJ1-4, with a weak D call TRBD1 (5 bases). Germline V gives CDR1 SGHDN, CDR2 FVKESK. V shed 8 bases and J shed 4 bases, with 11 bases lying between them. The CDR3 loop spans 13 amino acids. The CDR3 loop reads CASRRGFNEKLFF. The CDR3 DNA reads TGTGCCAGCCGACGGGGGTTTAATGAAAAACTGTTTTTT.

This chain connects TRBV7-6 to TRBJ1-1, with TRBD1 matching over 9 bases. Trimming at V came to 5 bases and at J to 6 bases, leaving 13 bases not matched to a gene. Germline V gene sequence: CDR1 SGHVS, CDR2 FNYEAQ. The CDR3 has 16 amino acids. This chain's CDR3 is CASSPSTGTGRAEAFF. CDR3 DNA sequence: TGTGCCAGCAGCCCCTCGACCGGGACAGGGAGGGCTGAAGCTTTCTTT.

The chain has TRBV12-3 or TRBV12-4 and TRBJ2-1; D call uncertain. The CDR3 spans 12 residues. V was pared by 3 bases and J by 9 bases, with 9 bases between. The CDR3 protein is CASSFPAGEQFF. The CDR3 DNA is TGTGCCAGCAGTTTCCCAGCAGGTGAGCAGTTCTTC.

This clone was seen a handful of times. The V call is TRBV4-1, the J call TRBJ2-2, with 8 bases aligning to TRBD1. Germline V gives CDR1 MGHRA, CDR2 YSYEKL. The CDR3 extends over 15 amino acids. V trimming: 4 bases; J trimming: 6 bases; junction bases outside the gene matches: 7. In DNA, the CDR3 is TGCGCCAGCAGCCGGACAGGGCTGCTGGCCGGGGAGCTGTTTTTT. The encoded protein is CASSRTGLLAGELFF.

The rearrangement joins TRBV18 to TRBJ1-2; D is unresolved. V lost 3 bases to trimming and J lost 1 base, with 9 bases between them. Germline CDR1 and CDR2: KGHSH and LQKENI. The CDR3 is 14 residues long. CDR3: CASSPTVVNYGYTF. CDR3 DNA sequence: TGTGCCAGCTCACCTACGGTCGTTAACTATGGCTACACCTTC.

The chain employs TRBV2 and TRBJ1-1; D is undetermined. The CDR3 spans 11 residues. Germline V gene lookup returns CDR1 SNHLY and CDR2 FYNNEI. With 3 bases removed from V and 10 bases from J, the gap between germline ends came to 9 bases. The CDR3, as DNA: TGTGCCAGCAGTGAGTCCGGCGGAGCTTTCTTT. Amino acids: CASSESGGAFF.

This chain links TRBV7-9 with TRBJ1-2; no firm D call. CDR3 size: 12 residues. CDR1 and CDR2 from the germline V gene are SEHNR and FQNEAQ (reference sequence). V was trimmed by 1 base and J by 5 bases, leaving 5 bases between them. This chain's CDR3 is CASSLGDYGYTF. The CDR3 DNA follows: TGTGCCAGCAGCTTAGGAGATTATGGCTACACCTTC.

The chain links TRBV5-5 to TRBJ2-5; the D gene is possibly TRBD2 (6 bases). V was shortened by 2 bases and J by 2 bases, with 10 bases between the two germline ends. The CDR3 contains 14 residues. Germline CDR1 SGHKS, CDR2 YYEKEE (reference sequence). The CDR3 here is CASSFLAVQETQYF. CDR3 DNA sequence: TGTGCCAGCAGCTTCTTAGCGGTGCAAGAGACCCAGTACTTC.

The gene calls are TRBV29-1 and TRBJ2-7; 8 bases match TRBD1. The germline V gene has CDR1 SQVTM and CDR2 ANQGSEA. Trimming at V came to 4 bases and at J to 0 bases, leaving 5 bases not matched to a gene. The CDR3 is 14 amino acids. The CDR3 nucleotides are TGCAGCGTTGCCCGGACAGGGACCTCCTACGAGCAGTACTTC. Encoded protein: CSVARTGTSYEQYF.

The chain recombines TRBV9 with TRBJ1-1; 8 nucleotides line up with TRBD1. Per the germline V gene, CDR1 is SGDLS and CDR2 is YYNGEE. The CDR3 totals 14 residues. The J segment lost 7 bases and the V segment lost 4 bases, leaving 9 bases of the junction unmatched. The CDR3 sequence: CASSHLDREGEAFF. The CDR3 nucleotides are TGTGCCAGCAGCCACTTGGACAGGGAGGGTGAAGCTTTCTTT. The full variable domain, with the rest looked up from reference TRBV9 and TRBJ1-1, is DSGVTQTPKHLITATGQRVTLRCSPRSGDLSVYWYQQSLDQGLQFLIQYYNGEERAKGNILERFSAQQFPDLHSELNLSSLELGDSALYFCASSHLDREGEAFFGQGTRLTVV.

The J gene is TRBJ1-4, the V gene TRBV27; D call uncertain. Trimming removed 6 bases at V and 4 bases at J, with 9 bases between. CDR1 and CDR2 (germline): MNHEY, SMNVEV (reference sequence). The CDR3 extends over 13 amino acids. The CDR3 is CASRVANNEKLFF. CDR3 DNA sequence: TGTGCCAGCAGGGTAGCAAATAATGAAAAACTGTTTTTT.

V gene TRBV4-1 combines with J gene TRBJ2-5; TRBD1 is a possible D gene (6 bases). The germline CDR1 and CDR2 sequences are MGHRA and YSYEKL. This CDR3 is 15 amino acids long. Trimming pared 1 base from V and 2 bases from J, leaving 11 bases between. For the CDR3, the DNA is TGCGCCAGCAGCCAAGTCCAACAGGGTCAAGAGACCCAGTACTTC. This sequence encodes CASSQVQQGQETQYF.

The chain couples TRBV18 to TRBJ2-6, with a tentative D call TRBD1 (6 bases). The ends were cut back, 0 bases at V and 3 bases at J, with 18 bases in the middle. The CDR3 is 19 amino acids. Germline V lookup: CDR1 KGHSH, CDR2 LQKENI. The CDR3 nucleotides read TGTGCCAGCTCACCACCGGTAGCAGGGGCCTTAAGTGGGGCCAACGTCCTGACTTTC. Translated: CASSPPVAGALSGANVLTF. The full variable domain, with the rest looked up from reference TRBV18 and TRBJ2-6, is NAGVMQNPRHLVRRRGQEARLRCSPMKGHSHVYWYRQLPEEGLKFMVYLQKENIIDESGMPKERFSAEFPKEGPSILRIQQVVRGDSAAYFCASSPPVAGALSGANVLTFGAGSRLTVL.

This rearrangement joins TRBV6-2 or TRBV6-3 to TRBJ1-5, with TRBD1 matching 8 bases. This CDR3 comprises 13 residues. V shed 5 bases, J shed 5 bases, and the junction held 2 bases outside the gene matches. Germline V CDR1 and CDR2: MNHEY, SVGEGT. CDR3 in amino acids: CASSRGQDQPQHF. CDR3 nucleotide sequence: TGTGCCAGCAGTCGGGGACAGGATCAGCCCCAGCATTTT.

V usage is TRBV19 and J usage is TRBJ1-1; D is ambiguous. The CDR3 covers 13 residues. Between the trimmed V and J ends, which lost 6 bases and 1 base, there was a span of 9 bases. Per the germline V gene, CDR1 is LNHDA and CDR2 is SQIVND (reference sequence). The CDR3 nucleotides are TGTGCCAGTAGGGTACCTAGGAACACTGAAGCTTTCTTT. Its protein product is CASRVPRNTEAFF.

The V gene is TRBV2, the J gene TRBJ2-7, with 10 nucleotides matching TRBD2. The V and J ends lost 6 bases and 7 bases, in that order; junction bases with no gene match: 12. CDR1 SNHLY and CDR2 FYNNEI come from the germline V gene. CDR3 length: 15 residues. CDR3 sequence: CASRPGIAGGGEQYF. The CDR3 DNA sequence: TGTGCCAGCAGACCCGGGATAGCGGGGGGTGGGGAGCAGTACTTC. The complete variable domain, with remaining parts taken from reference TRBV2 and TRBJ2-7, reads EPEVTQTPSHQVTQMGQEVILRCVPISNHLYFYWYRQILGQKVEFLVSFYNNEISEKSEIFDDQFSVERPDGSNFTLKIRSTKLEDSAMYFCASRPGIAGGGEQYFGPGTRLTVT.

This chain uses TRBV5-6 with TRBJ2-1, with D hard to call. Germline V gives CDR1 SGHDT, CDR2 YYEEEE. Trimming removed 4 bases at V and 9 bases at J, with 23 bases between. The CDR3 totals 16 residues. CDR3 sequence: CASSPEGTSGRSEQFF. The CDR3 DNA is TGTGCCAGCAGCCCAGAAGGTACTTCAGGTAGAAGTGAGCAGTTCTTC.

V is TRBV7-2 and J is TRBJ1-3, with D perhaps TRBD1 (5 bases). V gave up 1 base and J gave up 0 bases, with 7 bases separating them. The CDR3 spans 15 residues. Germline values: CDR1 SGHTA, CDR2 FQGNSA. The CDR3 region is CASSLGGGSGNTIYF. The CDR3 DNA follows: TGTGCCAGCAGCTTAGGGGGGGGCTCTGGAAACACCATATATTTT.

J is TRBJ2-3 and V is TRBV10-3; 8 bases agree with TRBD2. The trim removed 6 bases at V and 0 bases at J, leaving 5 bases unmatched. Germline V gene data show CDR1 as ENHRY and CDR2 as SYGVKD. This CDR3 region has 15 residues. The CDR3 loop reads CAIRRAGESTDTQYF. The DNA for the CDR3 is TGTGCCATCAGAAGAGCGGGAGAGAGCACAGATACGCAGTATTTT.